Each of the 30 T cell receptor beta chains below was sequenced from the same sample in a study of T cell responses to AZD1222 COVID-19 vaccine. TCRdb's copy holds only in-frame clones and misses some; the assay was immunoSEQ multiplex PCR. The top ten clones hold about 6.5% of a sample with roughly 150,000 clones, around 91% of them seen once. The sample consisted of peripheral blood, taken 28 days after the second AZD1222 dose. The origin of the receptors is an adult who received the AZD1222 COVID-19 vaccine.

The CDR3 loop reads CASSQRDRVPHEQFF. The CDR3 DNA reads as TGTGCCAGCAGCCAACGGGACAGGGTTCCCCATGAGCAGTTCTTC. The rearrangement uses TRBV3-1 (or the pseudogene TRBV3-2) and TRBJ2-1; 9 bases map to TRBD1. Germline CDR1 LGHDT, CDR2 YNNKEL (reference sequence). This CDR3 has 15 amino acids. With V trimmed by 2 bases and J by 8 bases, 7 bases remained unmatched.

V is TRBV24-1 and J is TRBJ2-2; the D gene is possibly TRBD1 (6 bases). The CDR3 has 13 residues. Germline values: CDR1 KGHDR, CDR2 SFDVKD. The V gene lost 4 bases and the J gene lost 7 bases, with 9 bases spanning the gap. The CDR3: CATSETGIGELFF. CDR3 in DNA: TGTGCCACCAGTGAAACAGGGATCGGGGAGCTGTTTTTT.

The V call is TRBV4-1, the J call TRBJ1-2; TRBD1 matches at 8 bases. Trimming at V came to 4 bases and at J to 0 bases, leaving 4 bases not matched to a gene. This CDR3 is 15 amino acids long. CDR1 MGHRA and CDR2 YSYEKL come from the germline V gene. CDR3 in DNA: TGCGCCAGCAGCCGAGGACAGGGTGCTAACTATGGCTACACCTTC. Its translation: CASSRGQGANYGYTF.

This clone has a handful of counts. V is TRBV10-2 and J is TRBJ1-6, with a possible D match to TRBD1 (6 bases). The CDR3 extends over 13 amino acids. V was trimmed by 10 bases and J by 10 bases, leaving 17 bases between them. Germline V gene data show CDR1 as WSHSY and CDR2 as SAAADI. CDR3 sequence (DNA): TGCGCCACACGGACAGCTGGCGTGTCACCCCTCCACTTT. It is translated as CATRTAGVSPLHF.

This rearrangement joins TRBV20-1 to TRBJ2-1; D is unclear. Deletions cut 7 bases from V and 4 bases from J, with 8 bases between. The CDR3 contains 11 residues. Germline V lookup: CDR1 DFQATT, CDR2 SNEGSKA (reference sequence). CDR3 amino acids: CSVAGYNEQFF. The CDR3 DNA is TGCAGTGTTGCTGGGTACAATGAGCAGTTCTTC.

This clone is a singleton in its sample. The rearrangement links TRBV7-2 to TRBJ1-6; maybe TRBD1 (6 bases). V was pared by 5 bases and J by 0 bases, with 8 bases between. The CDR3 has 15 residues. Per the germline V gene, CDR1 is SGHTA and CDR2 is FQGNSA. This CDR3 is CASSQQGSYNSPLHF. CDR3 DNA sequence: TGTGCCAGCAGCCAACAGGGCTCCTATAATTCACCCCTCCACTTT.

As DNA, the CDR3 is TGTGCCAGCAGCTATAGCAGGGTCTATGGCTACACCTTC. Amino acid sequence: CASSYSRVYGYTF. The chain is built from TRBV7-2 and TRBJ1-2; the D gene is possibly TRBD1 (5 bases). The CDR3 length is 13 residues. Germline V CDR1 and CDR2: SGHTA, FQGNSA. The V gene lost 4 bases and the J gene lost 4 bases, with 10 bases spanning the gap. Combining the CDR3 with reference TRBV7-2 and TRBJ1-2 gives the whole variable domain GAGVSQSPSNKVTEKGKDVELRCDPISGHTALYWYRQSLGQGLEFLIYFQGNSAPDKSGLPSDRFSAERTGGSVSTLTIQRTQQEDSAVYLCASSYSRVYGYTFGSGTRLTVV.

This chain connects TRBV2 to TRBJ1-2; D remains unclear. CDR1 SNHLY and CDR2 FYNNEI come from the germline V gene. The CDR3 has 13 amino acids. Trimming left V 3 bases short and J 3 bases short, with 8 bases between. The DNA for the CDR3 is TGTGCCAGCAGTGACCGTGCTTACTATGGCTACACCTTC. Its translation is CASSDRAYYGYTF.

This clone was recorded only once. The rearrangement links TRBV2 to TRBJ1-5, with 9 positions matching TRBD1. Trimming removed 4 bases from V and 7 bases from J; junction bases left unmatched: 2. Germline lookup yields CDR1 SNHLY and CDR2 FYNNEI. CDR3 size: 13 residues. CDR3 DNA sequence: TGTGCCAGCAGTGGGACAGGGGACCAGCCCCAGCATTTT. Translating gives CASSGTGDQPQHF. The variable domain in full, with the rest retrieved from reference TRBV2 and TRBJ1-5, is EPEVTQTPSHQVTQMGQEVILRCVPISNHLYFYWYRQILGQKVEFLVSFYNNEISEKSEIFDDQFSVERPDGSNFTLKIRSTKLEDSAMYFCASSGTGDQPQHFGDGTRLSIL.

The chain is built from TRBV10-3 and TRBJ2-7, with 7 nucleotides matching TRBD2. V trimming: 4 bases; J trimming: 1 base; junction bases outside the gene matches: 4. Germline V CDR1 and CDR2: ENHRY, SYGVKD. The CDR3 is 14 residues long. CDR3 loop: CAISAGTNSYEQYF. CDR3 nucleotide sequence: TGTGCCATCAGTGCCGGGACTAATTCCTACGAGCAGTACTTC.

The V and J genes are TRBV24-1 and TRBJ1-1; 7 bases match TRBD1. Trimming cost V 5 bases and J 5 bases; bases outside gene matches: 10. This CDR3 comprises 15 residues. Germline V gene data show CDR1 as KGHDR and CDR2 as SFDVKD. As DNA, the CDR3 is TGTGCCACCAGTGTTGGCAGGGGGATAAGGACTGAAGCTTTCTTT. Encoded protein: CATSVGRGIRTEAFF.

The chain uses TRBV28 and TRBJ2-7; D not resolved. Deletions cut 4 bases from V and 10 bases from J, with 20 bases between. This CDR3 is 14 amino acids long. CDR1 is MDHEN, CDR2 SYDVKM, per germline. For the CDR3, the DNA is TGTGCCAGCAGTTCCGCCCAATGGCCCATCTTCCAGTACTTC. Translated, it gives CASSSAQWPIFQYF.

This rearrangement joins TRBV18 to TRBJ1-5; a possible D gene is TRBD1 (6 bases). The CDR3 spans 14 residues. Trimming cost V 5 bases and J 2 bases, with 10 bases left between them. From germline, CDR1 is KGHSH and CDR2 LQKENI. The CDR3 nucleotides read TGTGCCAGCTCATCGGGGGCGGGCAATCAGCCCCAGCATTTT. Amino acid sequence: CASSSGAGNQPQHF.

In its sample, this clone was seen many times. The CDR3 protein is CASSLGGDPNLYEQYF. In nucleotides, the CDR3 is TGTGCCAGCAGCTTGGGAGGCGACCCGAACCTTTACGAGCAGTACTTC. The rearrangement uses TRBV5-8 and TRBJ2-7, with no clear D. The CDR3 totals 16 residues. Germline V lookup: CDR1 SGHTS, CDR2 YDEGEE. The V end was cut by 0 bases, the J end by 4 bases, with 17 bases between.

This chain joins TRBV5-1 and TRBJ2-7, with 11 bases identical to TRBD2. Germline V gene data show CDR1 as SGHRS and CDR2 as YFSETQ. The CDR3 length is 15 residues. Losses at the gene ends were 0 bases for V and 7 bases for J; bases not matched to a gene: 6. CDR3 protein: CASSLALAGVYEQYF. The CDR3 nucleotides read TGCGCCAGCAGCTTGGCACTAGCGGGAGTGTATGAGCAGTACTTC.

V and J are TRBV10-3 and TRBJ2-7; D is perhaps TRBD1 (5 bases). Germline V gives CDR1 ENHRY, CDR2 SYGVKD. V lost 0 bases and J 6 bases, leaving 9 bases between the germline ends. The CDR3 contains 13 residues. CDR3 nucleotides: TGTGCCATCAGTGAGTCAGGGGTAGGCGAGCAGTACTTC. It is translated as CAISESGVGEQYF.

The rearrangement links TRBV6-5 to TRBJ1-4, with 7 positions matching TRBD1. Germline V gene lookup returns CDR1 MNHEY and CDR2 SVGAGI. V was clipped by 6 bases and J by 1 base; unmatched bases: 5. The CDR3 is 15 residues long. The CDR3 loop reads CASRSRGETNEKLFF. The CDR3 DNA reads TGTGCCAGCAGATCCAGGGGGGAAACTAATGAAAAACTGTTTTTT.

This clone was observed a handful of times. The chain combines TRBV7-2 with TRBJ2-3; no clear D. Germline CDR1 and CDR2: SGHTA and FQGNSA. Trimming removed 5 bases from V and 4 bases from J, with 7 bases in between. This CDR3 comprises 12 residues. CDR3 sequence reads: CASSGPSDTQYF. CDR3 coding DNA: TGTGCCAGCAGCGGACCTTCAGATACGCAGTATTTT.

The chain has TRBV19 and TRBJ1-2, with D possibly matching TRBD1 (5 bases). In germline, CDR1 is LNHDA, CDR2 SQIVND (reference sequence). V lost 3 bases, J lost 5 bases, and 13 bases lay in between. The CDR3 runs 14 residues. This chain's CDR3 is CASSIPGQKYGYTF. The CDR3 nucleotides read TGTGCCAGTAGTATCCCGGGGCAGAAGTATGGCTACACCTTC.

The chain has TRBV4-1 and TRBJ1-2, with 8 bases aligning to TRBD1. CDR1 is MGHRA and CDR2 is YSYEKL in the germline V gene. With 4 bases clipped from V and 2 bases from J, the junction kept 6 bases outside the gene matches. The CDR3 has 15 amino acids. DNA for the CDR3: TGCGCCAGCAGCCTCTCGACAGGGGCAAACTATGGCTACACCTTC. Its protein product is CASSLSTGANYGYTF.

The rearrangement joins TRBV3-1 (or the pseudogene TRBV3-2) to TRBJ1-6; 11 bases agree with TRBD1. Germline assignment: CDR1 LGHDT and CDR2 YNNKEL (reference sequence). J lost 8 bases, V lost 0 bases, and 0 bases had no gene match. CDR3 length: 15 residues. The CDR3 nucleotides read TGTGCCAGCAGCCAAGAGGGACAGGGGGATTCACCCCTCCACTTT. Residues: CASSQEGQGDSPLHF.

The V and J genes are TRBV5-1 and TRBJ2-7; tentatively, D is TRBD1 (5 bases). The germline V gene encodes CDR1 SGHRS and CDR2 YFSETQ. V lost 5 bases, J lost 1 base, and 13 bases lay in between. The length of the CDR3 is 14 residues. CDR3 loop: CASSQNPGSYEQYF. The CDR3 nucleotides read TGCGCCAGCAGTCAGAATCCAGGGTCCTACGAGCAGTACTTC.

This clone was detected only once. The chain couples TRBV6-2 or TRBV6-3 to TRBJ1-2, with TRBD1 matching 7 bases. Germline CDR1 MNHEY, CDR2 SVGEGT. The CDR3 is 22 residues long. J gave up 3 bases and V 7 bases, and 32 bases lay outside the gene matches. CDR3 in DNA: TGTGCCAGCATCCCTGTTCAGGTCTCCGGGACACCGGGACAGCGGTCCGACTATGGCTACACCTTC. This sequence encodes CASIPVQVSGTPGQRSDYGYTF.

The chain combines TRBV2 with TRBJ1-1; 7 bases line up with TRBD1. The germline V gene encodes CDR1 SNHLY and CDR2 FYNNEI. Germline trimming cut 5 bases from V and 5 bases from J; bases unmatched to any gene: 5. The CDR3 length is 13 residues. The CDR3 sequence is CASSRQGRTEAFF. The CDR3 DNA sequence: TGTGCCAGCAGTCGACAGGGTCGAACTGAAGCTTTCTTT.

The V call is TRBV19, the J call TRBJ2-1; no clear D. CDR1 and CDR2 from the germline V gene are LNHDA and SQIVND (reference sequence). Trimming took off 1 base at V and 0 bases at J, with 7 bases between the two ends. The length of the CDR3 is 15 residues. The CDR3 is CASSIVGRSYNEQFF. CDR3 in DNA: TGTGCCAGTAGTATAGTCGGACGCTCCTACAATGAGCAGTTCTTC.

This chain joins TRBV18 and TRBJ1-1; D gene uncertain. This CDR3 has 15 amino acids. The V gene lost 1 base and the J gene lost 7 bases, with 16 bases spanning the gap. Germline V gives CDR1 KGHSH, CDR2 LQKENI. CDR3 nucleotides: TGTGCCAGCTCACCACGGGTCGTTGGGGAAGGTGAAGCTTTCTTT. This codes for CASSPRVVGEGEAFF.

This CDR3 reads CASGERGNRNTIYF. CDR3 in DNA: TGTGCCAGCGGGGAGCGGGGTAACAGAAACACCATATATTTT. The genes are TRBV19 and TRBJ1-3, with D unclear. The CDR3 length is 14 residues. CDR1 is LNHDA, CDR2 SQIVND, per germline (reference sequence). Trimming removed 9 bases from V and 5 bases from J, with 17 bases in between.

The chain has TRBV6-2 or TRBV6-3 and TRBJ2-1, with 14 nucleotides matching TRBD2. The V gene end was trimmed by 5 bases and the J gene end by 6 bases; junction bases not matched to a gene: 3. Germline lookup yields CDR1 MNHEY and CDR2 SVGEGT. The CDR3 sequence is 15 residues long. Written as DNA, the CDR3 is TGTGCCAGCAGTCTCGGGACTAGCGGGAGCAATGAGCAGTTCTTC. Its protein is CASSLGTSGSNEQFF.

The CDR3: CATTSGGAPRNEQFF. CDR3 nucleotide sequence: TGTGCCACCACTAGCGGGGGGGCACCTCGCAATGAGCAGTTCTTC. The chain combines TRBV6-5 with TRBJ2-1; 13 nucleotides line up with TRBD2. Germline V CDR1 and CDR2: MNHEY, SVGAGI. The CDR3 spans 15 residues. With 10 bases clipped from V and 6 bases from J, the junction kept 9 bases outside the gene matches.

The sample holds one count of this clone. The DNA for the CDR3 is TGTGCCAGCAGCTCAGAAGCCTGGACAGGGGGAAACTATGGCTACACCTTC. This translates into CASSSEAWTGGNYGYTF. The gene calls are TRBV5-6 and TRBJ1-2; 10 nucleotides agree with TRBD1. The V gene's germline CDR1 is SGHDT and CDR2 YYEEEE. V lost 3 bases and J lost 2; bases outside the gene matches: 10. The CDR3 consists of 17 residues.